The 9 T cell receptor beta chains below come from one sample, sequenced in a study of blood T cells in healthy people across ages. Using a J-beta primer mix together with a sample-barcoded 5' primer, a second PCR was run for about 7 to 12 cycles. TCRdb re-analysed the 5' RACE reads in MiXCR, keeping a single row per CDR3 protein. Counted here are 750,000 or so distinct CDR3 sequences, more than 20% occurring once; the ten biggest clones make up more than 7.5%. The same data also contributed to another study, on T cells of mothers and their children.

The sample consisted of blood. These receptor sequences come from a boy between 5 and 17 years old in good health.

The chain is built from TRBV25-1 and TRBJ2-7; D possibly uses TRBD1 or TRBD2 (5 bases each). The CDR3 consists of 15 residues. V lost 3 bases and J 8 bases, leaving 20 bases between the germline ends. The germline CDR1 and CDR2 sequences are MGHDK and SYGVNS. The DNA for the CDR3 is TGTGCCAGCAGTGATTCTGAGGGACCCTCGGGGAAGCAGTACTTC. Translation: CASSDSEGPSGKQYF.

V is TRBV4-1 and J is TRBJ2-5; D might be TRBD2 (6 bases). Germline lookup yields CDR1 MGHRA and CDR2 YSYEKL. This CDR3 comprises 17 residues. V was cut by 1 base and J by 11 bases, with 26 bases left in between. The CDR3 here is CASSQVPLLAALREQYF. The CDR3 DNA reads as TGCGCCAGCAGCCAAGTCCCTCTCTTAGCGGCTCTGAGAGAGCAGTACTTC.

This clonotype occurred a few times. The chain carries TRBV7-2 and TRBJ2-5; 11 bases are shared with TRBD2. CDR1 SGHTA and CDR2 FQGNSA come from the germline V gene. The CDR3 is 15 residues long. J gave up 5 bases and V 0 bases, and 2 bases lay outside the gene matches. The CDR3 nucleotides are TGTGCCAGCAGCTTAGCTAGCGGGAGGGTGGAGACCCAGTACTTC. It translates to CASSLASGRVETQYF.

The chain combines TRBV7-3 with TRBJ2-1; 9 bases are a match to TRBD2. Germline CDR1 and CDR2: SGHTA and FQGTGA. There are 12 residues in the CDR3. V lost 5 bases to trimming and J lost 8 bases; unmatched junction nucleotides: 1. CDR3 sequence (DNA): TGTGCCAGCAGCCCTAGCGGGGATGAGCAGTTCTTC. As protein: CASSPSGDEQFF.

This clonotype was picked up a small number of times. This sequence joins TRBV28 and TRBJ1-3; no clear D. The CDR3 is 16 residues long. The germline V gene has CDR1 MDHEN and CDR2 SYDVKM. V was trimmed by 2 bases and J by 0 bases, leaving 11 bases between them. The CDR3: CASSLMRDLSGNTIYF. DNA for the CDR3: TGTGCCAGCAGTTTAATGCGTGACCTCTCTGGAAACACCATATATTTT. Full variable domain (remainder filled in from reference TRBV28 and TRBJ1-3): DVKVTQSSRYLVKRTGEKVFLECVQDMDHENMFWYRQDPGLGLRLIYFSYDVKMKEKGDIPEGYSVSREKKERFSLILESASTNQTSMYLCASSLMRDLSGNTIYFGEGSWLTVV.

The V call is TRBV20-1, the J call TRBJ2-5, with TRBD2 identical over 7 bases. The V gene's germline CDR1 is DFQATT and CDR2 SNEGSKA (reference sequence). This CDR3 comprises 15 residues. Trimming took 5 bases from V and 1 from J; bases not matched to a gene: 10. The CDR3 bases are TGCAGTGCTGAGGTTTTGGGGGGGATCCAAGAGACCCAGTACTTC. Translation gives CSAEVLGGIQETQYF.

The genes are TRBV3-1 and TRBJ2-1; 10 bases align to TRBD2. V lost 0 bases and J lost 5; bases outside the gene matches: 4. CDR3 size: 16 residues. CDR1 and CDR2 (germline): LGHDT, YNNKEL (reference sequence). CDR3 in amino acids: CASSQEGGLANNEQFF. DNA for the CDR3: TGTGCCAGCAGCCAAGAAGGGGGACTAGCGAACAATGAGCAGTTCTTC.

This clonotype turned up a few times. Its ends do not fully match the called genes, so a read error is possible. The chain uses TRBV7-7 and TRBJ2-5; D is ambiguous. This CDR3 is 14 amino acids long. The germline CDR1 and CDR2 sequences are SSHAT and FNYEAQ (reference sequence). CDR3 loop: CASSLSPEKETQYF. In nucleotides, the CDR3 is TGTGCTAGCAGCTTAAGCCCGGAAAAAGAGACCCAGTACTTC.

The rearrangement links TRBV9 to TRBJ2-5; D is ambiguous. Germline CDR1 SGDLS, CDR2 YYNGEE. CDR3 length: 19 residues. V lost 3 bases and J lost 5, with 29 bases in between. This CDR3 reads CASSADKIPYIGVGETQYF. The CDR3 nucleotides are TGTGCCAGCAGCGCGGATAAAATACCCTATATTGGGGTCGGGGAGACCCAGTACTTC.